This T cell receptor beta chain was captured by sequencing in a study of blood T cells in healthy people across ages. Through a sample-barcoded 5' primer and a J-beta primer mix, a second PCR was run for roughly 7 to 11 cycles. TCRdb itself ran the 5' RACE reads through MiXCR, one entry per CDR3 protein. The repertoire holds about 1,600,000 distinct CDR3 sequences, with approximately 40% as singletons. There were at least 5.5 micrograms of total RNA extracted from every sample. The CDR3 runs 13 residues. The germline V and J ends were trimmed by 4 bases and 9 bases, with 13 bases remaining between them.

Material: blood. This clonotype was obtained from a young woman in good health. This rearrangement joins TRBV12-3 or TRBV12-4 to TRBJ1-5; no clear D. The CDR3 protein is CASSYGPLGPQHF. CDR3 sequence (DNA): TGTGCCAGCAGTTATGGGCCTCTCGGGCCCCAGCATTTT.